The 27 T cell receptor beta chains below were found in one sample sequenced in a study of shared T cell receptors in the human thymus. TCRdb's copy holds only in-frame clones and misses some; the assay was immunoSEQ multiplex PCR. The data hold roughly 500,000 clones, with around 78% observed a single time. These data were likewise used in another study, on human thymus T cells.

The material sequenced was thymocytes. These receptors were taken from a boy under two years old with a congenital heart defect.

The chain has TRBV19 and TRBJ2-1; 8 nucleotides align to TRBD2. J gave up 3 bases and V 10 bases, and 8 bases lay outside the gene matches. The CDR3 totals 14 residues. From germline, CDR1 is LNHDA and CDR2 SQIVND (reference sequence). Here the CDR3 DNA reads TGTGCCACCCGTCCTAGCGGGTACTACAATGAGCAGTTCTTC. Protein: CATRPSGYYNEQFF.

The V gene is TRBV4-1, the J gene TRBJ1-1; 7 bases line up with TRBD1. V lost 2 bases to trimming and J lost 5 bases; unmatched junction nucleotides: 2. The germline CDR1 and CDR2 sequences are MGHRA and YSYEKL. The CDR3 spans 13 residues. CDR3 amino acids: CASSQYRGTEAFF. CDR3 nucleotides: TGCGCCAGCAGCCAATACAGGGGTACTGAAGCTTTCTTT.

The chain has TRBV21-1 and TRBJ1-5; TRBD1 is taken as the D call from the table, unchecked against the DNA. TRBV21-1 is marked as a pseudogene. The CDR3 spans 16 residues. The CDR3 DNA reads as TGTGCCACGTTGACCCTATTCGGGACACCGAATCAGCCCCAGCATTTT. Translating it yields CATLTLFGTPNQPQHF.

The rearrangement links TRBV5-4 to TRBJ1-2; 7 bases agree with TRBD1. Germline CDR1 SGHNT, CDR2 YYREEE (reference sequence). The CDR3 has 15 amino acids. V lost 6 bases and J lost 2; bases outside the gene matches: 10. The CDR3 spells CASTRDRPLNYGYTF. The CDR3 region has the DNA TGTGCCAGCACCAGGGACAGACCTCTCAACTATGGCTACACCTTC. Full variable domain (remainder filled in from reference TRBV5-4 and TRBJ1-2): ETGVTQSPTHLIKTRGQQVTLRCSSQSGHNTVSWYQQALGQGPQFIFQYYREEENGRGNFPPRFSGLQFPNYSSELNVNALELDDSALYLCASTRDRPLNYGYTFGSGTRLTVV.

The chain recombines TRBV28 with TRBJ2-7; 9 bases fit TRBD1. Germline CDR1 and CDR2: MDHEN and SYDVKM. J was trimmed by 4 bases and V by 8 bases; bases with no gene match: 9. This CDR3 comprises 14 residues. CDR3 loop: CASLEGQGRYEQYF. CDR3 DNA sequence: TGTGCCAGCCTTGAGGGACAGGGTAGGTACGAGCAGTACTTC.

The V and J genes are TRBV4-3 and TRBJ2-7, with D perhaps matching TRBD2 (5 bases). The germline V gene has CDR1 LGHNA and CDR2 YSLEER. V lost 4 bases and J 4 bases, leaving 20 bases between the germline ends. This CDR3 has 16 residues. The CDR3 DNA sequence: TGCGCCAGCAGCCTCAACGTCGGACTCGCCGGGTACGAGCAGTACTTC. As protein: CASSLNVGLAGYEQYF.

The CDR3 loop is CASSESVREGYEQYF. The CDR3 DNA follows: TGCGCCAGCAGTGAGTCGGTGCGGGAGGGCTACGAGCAGTACTTC. This chain uses TRBV10-2 with TRBJ2-7; the match to TRBD2 covers 9 bases. Germline CDR1 WSHSY, CDR2 SAAADI. The CDR3 totals 15 residues. V trimming: 0 bases; J trimming: 3 bases; junction bases outside the gene matches: 3.

The rearrangement links TRBV19 to TRBJ2-7; 14 positions match TRBD2. The CDR3 consists of 15 residues. V was pared by 0 bases and J by 5 bases, with 0 bases of the junction left unmatched. Germline CDR1 LNHDA, CDR2 SQIVND (reference sequence). CDR3 protein: CASSIEGLAGDEQYF. DNA of the CDR3: TGTGCCAGTAGTATAGAGGGACTAGCGGGAGACGAGCAGTACTTC.

V is TRBV6-5 and J is TRBJ2-5; 8 bases map to TRBD2. The CDR3 covers 16 residues. V was clipped by 1 base and J by 4 bases; unmatched bases: 8. The V gene's germline CDR1 is MNHEY and CDR2 SVGAGI. The chain's CDR3 is CASSYWSGRRGETQYF. DNA for the CDR3: TGTGCCAGCAGTTACTGGAGCGGGAGAAGGGGAGAGACCCAGTACTTC.

The chain combines TRBV2 with TRBJ1-2, with a weak D call TRBD1 (6 bases). Germline V gives CDR1 SNHLY, CDR2 FYNNEI. The CDR3 consists of 16 residues. The V end lost 6 bases, the J end lost 0 bases, and 17 bases lay between the germline ends. The CDR3 DNA is TGTGCCAGCAGGGACCCCCGGGACATACCTAACTATGGCTACACCTTC. Translating gives CASRDPRDIPNYGYTF.

The chain is built from TRBV7-3 and TRBJ1-1, with D uncertain. The CDR3 is made up of 13 amino acids. Per the germline V gene, CDR1 is SGHTA and CDR2 is FQGTGA. V was trimmed by 0 bases and J by 7 bases, leaving 9 bases between them. The CDR3 coding sequence is TGTGCCAGCAGCTTAACAAACAGACGTGAAGCTTTCTTT. Protein sequence: CASSLTNRREAFF.

The rearrangement joins TRBV14 to TRBJ1-1, with D unresolved. The germline V and J ends were trimmed by 1 base and 5 bases, with 8 bases remaining between them. Germline loops: CDR1 SGHDN, CDR2 FVKESK. The CDR3 runs to 13 residues. The CDR3 reads CASSQARCTEAFF. The DNA for the CDR3 is TGTGCCAGCAGCCAAGCTAGGTGTACTGAAGCTTTCTTT.

V gene TRBV29-1 combines with J gene TRBJ2-1, with D possibly being TRBD2 (8 bases). Trimming removed 7 bases at V and 4 bases at J, with 35 bases between. Germline V gene sequence: CDR1 SQVTM, CDR2 ANQGSEA. The length of the CDR3 is 20 residues. CDR3 sequence reads: CSARAGVPGAGRGQYNEQFF. DNA of the CDR3: TGCAGCGCCAGGGCCGGGGTACCGGGGGCCGGGAGGGGGCAATACAATGAGCAGTTCTTC.

The gene calls are TRBV7-3 and TRBJ2-1; 8 bases map to TRBD2. The CDR3 contains 15 residues. With 1 base clipped from V and 6 bases from J, the junction kept 5 bases outside the gene matches. Germline values: CDR1 SGHTA, CDR2 FQGTGA. Written as DNA, the CDR3 is TGTGCCAGCAGCTTAAAGAGCGGGAGCTCCAATGAGCAGTTCTTC. Protein sequence: CASSLKSGSSNEQFF.

There are a few counts of this clone. CDR3 in DNA: TGTGCCACCAGCAGAGATCGGACTAGCGGGAGGACCTACGAGCAGTACTTC. Translated: CATSRDRTSGRTYEQYF. The chain joins TRBV15 to TRBJ2-7; TRBD2 aligns across 14 bases. The CDR3 has 17 residues. Germline values: CDR1 LNHNV, CDR2 YYDKDF (reference sequence). J gave up 2 bases and V 0 bases, and 3 bases lay outside the gene matches. Together with reference TRBV15 and TRBJ2-7, the CDR3 gives the full variable domain: DAMVIQNPRYQVTQFGKPVTLSCSQTLNHNVMYWYQQKSSQAPKLLFHYYDKDFNNEADTPDNFQSRRPNTSFCFLDIRSPGLGDTAMYLCATSRDRTSGRTYEQYFGPGTRLTVT.

Only a few counts were recorded for this clone. This chain connects TRBV7-9 to TRBJ2-2, with D possibly being TRBD2 (6 bases). The germline V gene encodes CDR1 SEHNR and CDR2 FQNEAQ (reference sequence). V was trimmed by 5 bases and J by 9 bases, leaving 28 bases between them. The CDR3 length is 18 residues. DNA for the CDR3: TGTGCCAGCAGCCCTAGTAAGATCCCTAGGAGTGCGGGAAGGGAGCTGTTTTTT. Translated, it gives CASSPSKIPRSAGRELFF.

This clone was observed once. The chain is built from TRBV6-1 and TRBJ2-7, with TRBD1 identical over 10 bases. This CDR3 spans 12 amino acids. CDR1 is MNHNS and CDR2 is SASEGT in the germline V gene. Trimming cost V 8 bases and J 6 bases; bases outside gene matches: 4. The DNA of the CDR3 is TGTGCCAGCCCGGGACAGGGGAGCGAGCAGTACTTC. This sequence encodes CASPGQGSEQYF.

The V gene is TRBV5-1, the J gene TRBJ2-1; D is unresolved. Per germline, CDR1 SGHRS and CDR2 YFSETQ. This CDR3 has 15 amino acids. V was clipped by 4 bases and J by 2 bases, with 13 bases between them. The CDR3 loop is CASSLNSVPYNEQFF. The CDR3 bases are TGCGCCAGCAGCCTAAACTCTGTCCCCTACAATGAGCAGTTCTTC.

The V and J genes are TRBV4-3 and TRBJ1-2, with D uncertain. Germline V CDR1 and CDR2: LGHNA, YSLEER. The CDR3 is 15 residues long. The ends were cut back, 4 bases at V and 3 bases at J, with 15 bases in the middle. CDR3 nucleotide sequence: TGCGCCAGCAGCCCGCGCGAGGGCCCGGACTATGGCTACACCTTC. This codes for CASSPREGPDYGYTF.

This clone was picked up one time. This chain uses TRBV27 with TRBJ2-1; 11 bases are a match to TRBD2. The CDR3 covers 15 residues. The germline CDR1 and CDR2 sequences are MNHEY and SMNVEV (reference sequence). J gave up 6 bases and V 3 bases, and 4 bases lay outside the gene matches. CDR3 residues: CASSFVLAGVNEQFF. DNA for the CDR3: TGTGCCAGCAGTTTTGTACTAGCGGGAGTCAATGAGCAGTTCTTC.

CDR3 sequence (DNA): TGCGCCAGCAGCCAAGATTGGTGGGACAGGGGTGACGAGCAGTACTTC. It is translated as CASSQDWWDRGDEQYF. This chain connects TRBV4-3 to TRBJ2-7, with TRBD1 identical over 10 bases. The CDR3 extends over 16 amino acids. Per the germline V gene, CDR1 is LGHNA and CDR2 is YSLEER. Unmatched junction bases numbered 7, after V lost 0 bases and J lost 5 bases.

The J gene is TRBJ2-7, the V gene TRBV27, with 11 positions matching TRBD2. V shed 5 bases, J shed 5 bases, and the junction held 14 bases outside the gene matches. Germline CDR1 reads MNHEY; CDR2 reads SMNVEV (reference sequence). The CDR3 covers 17 residues. CDR3 sequence reads: CASSVNTPLAGDDEQYF. The CDR3 DNA reads as TGTGCCAGCAGTGTAAACACCCCACTAGCGGGAGACGACGAGCAGTACTTC.

The rearrangement links TRBV4-2 to TRBJ2-3; D is unclear. The CDR3 is 17 amino acids. CDR1 LGHNA and CDR2 YNFKEQ come from the germline V gene. Trimming stripped 1 base from V and 0 bases from J, with 14 bases between. The CDR3 here is CASSQARIAASTDTQYF. In DNA, the CDR3 is TGTGCCAGCAGCCAAGCTCGGATAGCCGCAAGCACAGATACGCAGTATTTT.

V gene TRBV27 combines with J gene TRBJ2-1; TRBD1 is a possible D gene (6 bases). CDR1 is MNHEY, CDR2 SMNVEV, per germline (reference sequence). V lost 5 bases, J lost 8 bases, and 13 bases lay in between. CDR3 length equals 13 residues. The CDR3: CASSPNRADEQFF. In DNA, the CDR3 is TGTGCCAGCAGTCCCAACAGGGCGGATGAGCAGTTCTTC.

The chain has TRBV6-5 and TRBJ1-1, with D uncertain. The CDR3 contains 16 residues. Trimming pared 0 bases from V and 0 bases from J, leaving 11 bases between. Germline assignment: CDR1 MNHEY and CDR2 SVGAGI. The CDR3 is CASSYSRRAMNTEAFF. The CDR3 region has the DNA TGTGCCAGCAGTTACTCTCGCCGCGCCATGAACACTGAAGCTTTCTTT.

The chain combines TRBV12-5 with TRBJ2-1, with a tentative D call TRBD2 (6 bases). Germline CDR1 reads LGHNT; CDR2 reads FRNRAP. This CDR3 is 17 amino acids long. V gave up 2 bases and J gave up 4 bases, with 18 bases separating them. CDR3 amino acids: CASGLSPDYERYNEQFF. CDR3 bases: TGTGCTAGTGGTTTGAGCCCGGACTACGAGAGGTACAATGAGCAGTTCTTC.

V is TRBV13 and J is TRBJ2-1, with a possible D match to TRBD2 (7 bases). The CDR3 consists of 15 residues. CDR1 is PRHDT, CDR2 FYEKMQ, per germline (reference sequence). The V gene lost 5 bases and the J gene lost 7 bases, with 18 bases spanning the gap. Written as DNA, the CDR3 is TGTGCCAGCAGCCAAGGGGGACTAAAGACGAATGAGCAGTTCTTC. Residues: CASSQGGLKTNEQFF.